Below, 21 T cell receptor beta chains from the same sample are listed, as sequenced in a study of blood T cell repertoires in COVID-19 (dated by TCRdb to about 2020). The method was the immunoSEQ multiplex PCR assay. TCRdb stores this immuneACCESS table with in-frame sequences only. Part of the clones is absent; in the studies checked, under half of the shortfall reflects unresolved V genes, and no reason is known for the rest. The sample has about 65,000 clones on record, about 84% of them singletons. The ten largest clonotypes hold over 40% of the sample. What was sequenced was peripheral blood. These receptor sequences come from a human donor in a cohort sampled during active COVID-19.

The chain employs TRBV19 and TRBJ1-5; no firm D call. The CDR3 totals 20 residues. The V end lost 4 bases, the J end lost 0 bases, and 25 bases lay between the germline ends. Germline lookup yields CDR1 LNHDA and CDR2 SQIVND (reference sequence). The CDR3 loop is CASSTPARTGTTNSNQPQHF. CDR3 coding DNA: TGTGCCAGTAGTACACCGGCCCGCACGGGAACCACGAATAGCAATCAGCCCCAGCATTTT.

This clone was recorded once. CDR3 sequence: CASSQAGTSGGPKNIQYF. CDR3 DNA: TGTGCCAGCAGCCAAGCAGGGACTAGCGGGGGGCCAAAAAACATTCAGTACTTC. The chain joins TRBV3-1 (or the pseudogene TRBV3-2) to TRBJ2-4, with 15 bases identical to TRBD2. J was trimmed by 4 bases and V by 1 base; bases with no gene match: 5. The germline V gene encodes CDR1 LGHDT and CDR2 YNNKEL (reference sequence). There are 18 residues in the CDR3.

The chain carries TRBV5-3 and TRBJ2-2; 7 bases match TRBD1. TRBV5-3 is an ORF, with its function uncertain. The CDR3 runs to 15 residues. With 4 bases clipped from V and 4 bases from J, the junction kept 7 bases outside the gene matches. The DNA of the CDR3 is TGTGCCAGAAGCGAAGACAGGGACGGCACCGGGGAGCTGTTTTTT. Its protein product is CARSEDRDGTGELFF.

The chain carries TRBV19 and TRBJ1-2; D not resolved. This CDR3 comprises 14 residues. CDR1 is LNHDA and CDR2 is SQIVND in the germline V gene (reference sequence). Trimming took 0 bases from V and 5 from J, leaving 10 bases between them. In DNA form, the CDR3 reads TGTGCCAGTAGTATAGATCTACCGGGATATGGCTACACCTTC. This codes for CASSIDLPGYGYTF.

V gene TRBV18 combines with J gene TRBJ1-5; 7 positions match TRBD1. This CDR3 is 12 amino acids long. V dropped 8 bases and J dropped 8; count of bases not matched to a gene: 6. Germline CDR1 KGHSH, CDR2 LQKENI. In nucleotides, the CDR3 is TGTGCCAGCACCCAGGGGGTCGAGCCCCAGCATTTT. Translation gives CASTQGVEPQHF.

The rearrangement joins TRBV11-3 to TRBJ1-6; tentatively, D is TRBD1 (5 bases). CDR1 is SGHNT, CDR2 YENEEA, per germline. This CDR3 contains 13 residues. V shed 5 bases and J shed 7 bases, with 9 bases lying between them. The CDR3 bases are TGTGCCAGCAGCGAAAACAGGAATTCACCCCTCCACTTT. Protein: CASSENRNSPLHF.

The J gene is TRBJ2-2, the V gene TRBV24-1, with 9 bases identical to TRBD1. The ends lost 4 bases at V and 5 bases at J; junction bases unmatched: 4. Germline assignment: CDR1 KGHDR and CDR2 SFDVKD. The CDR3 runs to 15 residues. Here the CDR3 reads CATSDPGTGTGELFF. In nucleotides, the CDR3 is TGTGCCACCAGTGACCCGGGGACAGGGACCGGGGAGCTGTTTTTT.

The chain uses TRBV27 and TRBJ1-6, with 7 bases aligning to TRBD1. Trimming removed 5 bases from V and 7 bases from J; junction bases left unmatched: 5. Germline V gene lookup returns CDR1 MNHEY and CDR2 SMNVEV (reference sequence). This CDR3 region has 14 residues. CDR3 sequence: CASSPGQQNSPLHF. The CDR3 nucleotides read TGTGCCAGCAGTCCGGGACAGCAGAATTCACCCCTCCACTTT.

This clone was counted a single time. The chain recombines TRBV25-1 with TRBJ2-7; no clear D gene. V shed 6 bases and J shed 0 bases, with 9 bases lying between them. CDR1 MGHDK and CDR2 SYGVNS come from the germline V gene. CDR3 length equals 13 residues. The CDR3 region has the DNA TGTGCCAGCAGCGCCGACTTCTCCTACGAGCAGTACTTC. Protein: CASSADFSYEQYF.

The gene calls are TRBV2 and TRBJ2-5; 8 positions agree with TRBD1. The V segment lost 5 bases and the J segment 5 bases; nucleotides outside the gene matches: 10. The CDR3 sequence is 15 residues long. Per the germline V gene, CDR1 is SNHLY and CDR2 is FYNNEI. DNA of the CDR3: TGTGCCAGCAGTCGGAGTCAGGGGGCGTGGGAGACCCAGTACTTC. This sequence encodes CASSRSQGAWETQYF.

The CDR3 DNA is TGTGCCAGCAGTCAAGCCGGGATCCCCTCGAACTATGGCTACACCTTC. Amino acid sequence: CASSQAGIPSNYGYTF. The J gene is TRBJ1-2, the V gene TRBV28; D is uncertain. The CDR3 length is 16 residues. Germline V gene sequence: CDR1 MDHEN, CDR2 SYDVKM. The V end was cut by 5 bases, the J end by 2 bases, with 18 bases between.

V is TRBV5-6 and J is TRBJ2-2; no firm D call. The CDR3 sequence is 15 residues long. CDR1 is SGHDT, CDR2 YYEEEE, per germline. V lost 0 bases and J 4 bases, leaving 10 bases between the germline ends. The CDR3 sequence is CASSLGARSTGELFF. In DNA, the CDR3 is TGTGCCAGCAGCTTGGGTGCTCGGAGCACCGGGGAGCTGTTTTTT. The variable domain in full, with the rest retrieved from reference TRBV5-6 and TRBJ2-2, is DAGVTQSPTHLIKTRGQQVTLRCSPKSGHDTVSWYQQALGQGPQFIFQYYEEEERQRGNFPDRFSGHQFPNYSSELNVNALLLGDSALYLCASSLGARSTGELFFGEGSRLTVL.

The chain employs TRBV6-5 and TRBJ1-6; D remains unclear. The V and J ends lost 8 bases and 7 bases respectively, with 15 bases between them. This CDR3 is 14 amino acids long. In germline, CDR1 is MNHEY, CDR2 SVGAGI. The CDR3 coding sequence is TGTGCCAGCCGTACGGGAGGCTCGAATTCACCCCTCCACTTT. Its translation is CASRTGGSNSPLHF.

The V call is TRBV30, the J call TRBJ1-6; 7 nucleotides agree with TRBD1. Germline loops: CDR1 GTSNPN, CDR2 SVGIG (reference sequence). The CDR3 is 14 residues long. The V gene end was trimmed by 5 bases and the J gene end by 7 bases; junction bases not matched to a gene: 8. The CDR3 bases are TGTGCCTGGGCGACGGGACAGATGAATTCACCCCTCCACTTT. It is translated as CAWATGQMNSPLHF. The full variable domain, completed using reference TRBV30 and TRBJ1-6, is SQTIHQWPATLVQPVGSPLSLECTVEGTSNPNLYWYRQAAGRGLQLLFYSVGIGQISSEVPQNLSASRPQDRQFILSSKKLLLSDSGFYLCAWATGQMNSPLHFGNGTRLTVT.

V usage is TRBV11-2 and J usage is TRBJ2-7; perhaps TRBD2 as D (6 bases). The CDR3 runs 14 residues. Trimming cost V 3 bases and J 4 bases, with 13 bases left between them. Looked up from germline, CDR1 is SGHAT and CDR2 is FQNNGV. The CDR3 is CASSFVGGLYEQYF. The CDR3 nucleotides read TGTGCCAGCAGCTTTGTGGGGGGATTATACGAGCAGTACTTC.

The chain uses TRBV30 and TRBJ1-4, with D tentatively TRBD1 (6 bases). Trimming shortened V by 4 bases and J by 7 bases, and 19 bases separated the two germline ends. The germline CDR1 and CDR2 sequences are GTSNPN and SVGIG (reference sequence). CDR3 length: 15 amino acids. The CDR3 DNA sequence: TGTGCCTGGAATCCGGGTGGGGGACATTTTGAAAAACTGTTTTTT. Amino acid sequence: CAWNPGGGHFEKLFF. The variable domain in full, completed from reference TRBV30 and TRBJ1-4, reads SQTIHQWPATLVQPVGSPLSLECTVEGTSNPNLYWYRQAAGRGLQLLFYSVGIGQISSEVPQNLSASRPQDRQFILSSKKLLLSDSGFYLCAWNPGGGHFEKLFFGSGTQLSVL.

The CDR3 loop reads CASSQPPGQETQYF. The CDR3, as DNA: TGTGCCAGCAGCCAACCCCCGGGTCAAGAGACCCAGTACTTC. The V gene is TRBV3-1 (or the pseudogene TRBV3-2), the J gene TRBJ2-5, with D unclear. Germline CDR1 LGHDT, CDR2 YNNKEL (reference sequence). CDR3 size: 14 residues. V gave up 2 bases and J gave up 2 bases, with 9 bases separating them.

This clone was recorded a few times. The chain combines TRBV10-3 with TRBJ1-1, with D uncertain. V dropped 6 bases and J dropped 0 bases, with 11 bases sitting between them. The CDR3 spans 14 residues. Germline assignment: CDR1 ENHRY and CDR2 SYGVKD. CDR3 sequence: CAIRGSTLNTEAFF. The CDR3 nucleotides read TGTGCCATCAGGGGCAGCACCCTGAACACTGAAGCTTTCTTT.

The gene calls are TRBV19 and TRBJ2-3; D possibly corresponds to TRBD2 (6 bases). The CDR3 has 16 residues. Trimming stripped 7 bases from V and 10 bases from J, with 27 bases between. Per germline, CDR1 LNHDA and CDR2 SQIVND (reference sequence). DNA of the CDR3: TGTGCCAGTACCTGGGGGGACTCCGAAGTTGCCCGGGCGCAGTATTTT. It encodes CASTWGDSEVARAQYF.

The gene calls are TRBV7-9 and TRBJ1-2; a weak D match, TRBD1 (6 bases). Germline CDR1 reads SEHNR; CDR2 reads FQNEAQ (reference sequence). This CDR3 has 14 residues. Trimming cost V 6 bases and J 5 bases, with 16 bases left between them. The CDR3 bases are TGTGCCAGCAGTCATCCCGGGACAACATATGGCTACACCTTC. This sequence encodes CASSHPGTTYGYTF.

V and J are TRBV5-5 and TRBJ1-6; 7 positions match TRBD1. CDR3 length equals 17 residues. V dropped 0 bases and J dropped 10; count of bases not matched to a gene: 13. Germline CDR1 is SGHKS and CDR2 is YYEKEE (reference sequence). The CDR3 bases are TGTGCCAGCAGCTTGGGCCCAACAACGACAGGGCAATCACCCCTCCACTTT. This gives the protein CASSLGPTTTGQSPLHF. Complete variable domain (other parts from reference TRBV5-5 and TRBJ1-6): DAGVTQSPTHLIKTRGQQVTLRCSPISGHKSVSWYQQVLGQGPQFIFQYYEKEERGRGNFPDRFSARQFPNYSSELNVNALLLGDSALYLCASSLGPTTTGQSPLHFGNGTRLTVT.